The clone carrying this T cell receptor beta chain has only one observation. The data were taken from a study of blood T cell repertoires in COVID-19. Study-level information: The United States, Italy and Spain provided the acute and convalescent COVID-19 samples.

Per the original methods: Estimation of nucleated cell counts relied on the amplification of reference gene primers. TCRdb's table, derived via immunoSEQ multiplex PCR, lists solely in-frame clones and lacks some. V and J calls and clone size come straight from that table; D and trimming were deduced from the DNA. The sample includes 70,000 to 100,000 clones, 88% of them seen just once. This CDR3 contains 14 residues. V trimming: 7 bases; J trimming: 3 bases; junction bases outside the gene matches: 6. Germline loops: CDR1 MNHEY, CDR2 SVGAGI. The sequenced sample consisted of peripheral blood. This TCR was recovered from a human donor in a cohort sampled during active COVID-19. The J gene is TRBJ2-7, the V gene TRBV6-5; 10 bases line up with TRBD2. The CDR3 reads CASIPGLAFYEQYF. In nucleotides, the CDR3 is TGTGCCAGCATCCCGGGACTAGCGTTCTACGAGCAGTACTTC.